This T cell receptor (beta chain) was identified in a study of tumor and adjacent non-tumor tissue in lung cancer. The CDR3 sequence is 15 residues long. Germline V CDR1 and CDR2: SGHRS, YFSETQ. Findings of the study overall: TCR diversity was significantly greater in tumor than normal lung tissue. In normal lung, the top 100 clones were significantly more dominant than in tumor.

RNA was extracted from bulk tissue without any cell sorting. The normal lung tissue was taken more than 3 cm from the tumor edge. Newly diagnosed lung cancer patients had thoracic surgery in China, August–November 2014, without prior chemotherapy. In the case of this clonotype: Its antigen is still unknown. A junction boundary mismatches the germline segment, possibly from a read error.

A modified ARM-PCR protocol with three rounds of nested PCR amplified TCRbeta. In TCRdb, the multiplex PCR reads were re-called with MiXCR into one record per CDR3 protein. The data hold about 75,000 distinct CDR3 sequences, with around 70% observed a single time. This chain connects TRBV5-1 to TRBJ2-5, with D possibly being TRBD2 (7 bases). This receptor was taken from a woman between 50 and 59 years old with non-small cell lung cancer. The sample was distant non-tumor lung tissue. In nucleotides, the CDR3 is TGCGCCAGCAGCGGAGGGGGGGGCCGCCAAGAGACCCAGTGCTTC. Protein: CASSGGGGRQETQCF. The entire variable domain, with the rest obtained from reference TRBV5-1 and TRBJ2-5, is as follows: KAGVTQTPRYLIKTRGQQVTLSCSPISGHRSVSWYQQTPGQGLQFLFEYFSETQRNKGNFPGRFSGRQFSNSRSEMNVSTLELGDSALYLCASSGGGGRQETQCFGPGTRLLVL.